This T cell receptor beta chain is drawn from a study of blood T cell repertoires in COVID-19. Study information: The United States, Italy and Spain provided the acute and convalescent COVID-19 samples. The analysed material was cDNA or gDNA that came from T cells, B-cell-depleted T cells, or PBMCs.

This clone was seen only a few times. In the original workflow: Cell counts per sample came from amplifying reference gene primers. Clones were sequenced by immunoSEQ multiplex PCR, and TCRdb holds only the in-frame ones, with some missing. Clonal size and the V and J genes are those of that table, whereas D and trimming came from the DNA. Of about 52,000 clones listed, roughly 89% are singletons. V trimming: 3 bases; J trimming: 6 bases; junction bases outside the gene matches: 4. In germline, CDR1 is ENHRY, CDR2 SYGVKD. The CDR3 sequence is 15 residues long. Sequenced input: peripheral blood. This chain links TRBV10-3 with TRBJ2-1; 11 bases fit TRBD1. The origin of this receptor is a man in his sixties with active COVID-19. The DNA for the CDR3 is TGTGCCATCAGTGACCGGGACAGGGGGTCCAATGAGCAGTTCTTC. Translated: CAISDRDRGSNEQFF.